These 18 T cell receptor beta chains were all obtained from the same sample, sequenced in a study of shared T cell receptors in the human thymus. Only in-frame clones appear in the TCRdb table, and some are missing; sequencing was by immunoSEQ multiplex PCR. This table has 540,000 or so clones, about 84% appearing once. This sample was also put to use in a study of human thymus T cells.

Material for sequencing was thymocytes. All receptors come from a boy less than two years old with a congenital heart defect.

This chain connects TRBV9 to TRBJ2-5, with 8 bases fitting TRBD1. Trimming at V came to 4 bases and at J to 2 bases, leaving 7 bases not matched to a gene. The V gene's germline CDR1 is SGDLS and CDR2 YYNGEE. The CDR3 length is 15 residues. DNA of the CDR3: TGTGCCAGCAGCTTAACAGGGGGGTTGCAAGAGACCCAGTACTTC. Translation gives CASSLTGGLQETQYF.

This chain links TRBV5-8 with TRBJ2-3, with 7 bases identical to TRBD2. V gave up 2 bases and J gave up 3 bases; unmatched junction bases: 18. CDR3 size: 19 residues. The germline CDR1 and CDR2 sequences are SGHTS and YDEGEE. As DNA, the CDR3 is TGTGCCAGCAGCTTCAATCCCGGGGCTAGCGGAACGGGGACAGATACGCAGTATTTT. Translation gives CASSFNPGASGTGTDTQYF.

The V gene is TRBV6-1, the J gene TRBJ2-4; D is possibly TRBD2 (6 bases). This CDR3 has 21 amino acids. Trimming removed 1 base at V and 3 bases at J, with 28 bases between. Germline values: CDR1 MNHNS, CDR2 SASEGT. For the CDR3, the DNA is TGTGCCAGCAGTGAAGGCGGTAGTACTAGCTTATTTAGCCGGGTCAAAAACATTCAGTACTTC. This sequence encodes CASSEGGSTSLFSRVKNIQYF.

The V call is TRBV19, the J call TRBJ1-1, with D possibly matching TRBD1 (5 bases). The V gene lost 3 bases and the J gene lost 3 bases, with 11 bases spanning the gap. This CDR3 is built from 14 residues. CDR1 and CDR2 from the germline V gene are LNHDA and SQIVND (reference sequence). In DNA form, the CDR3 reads TGTGCCAGTAGTATCTCAGGGAGGGACACTGAAGCTTTCTTT. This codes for CASSISGRDTEAFF.

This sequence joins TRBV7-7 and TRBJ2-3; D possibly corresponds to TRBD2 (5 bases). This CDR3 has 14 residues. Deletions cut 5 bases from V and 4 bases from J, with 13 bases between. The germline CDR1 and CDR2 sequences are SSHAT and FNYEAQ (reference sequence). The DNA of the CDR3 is TGTGCCAGCAGCCCCCGGACTCTCTCAGATACGCAGTATTTT. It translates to CASSPRTLSDTQYF.

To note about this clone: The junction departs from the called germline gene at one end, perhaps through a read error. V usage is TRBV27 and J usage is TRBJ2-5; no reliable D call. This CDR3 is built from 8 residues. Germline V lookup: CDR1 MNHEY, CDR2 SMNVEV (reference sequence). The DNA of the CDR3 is TGTGCCAGCAGTTCAAATCACTTC. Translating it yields CASSSNHF.

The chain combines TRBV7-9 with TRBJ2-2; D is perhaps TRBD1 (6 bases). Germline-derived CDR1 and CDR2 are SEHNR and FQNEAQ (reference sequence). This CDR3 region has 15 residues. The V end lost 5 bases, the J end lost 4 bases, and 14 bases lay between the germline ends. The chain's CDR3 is CASSVQGGGTGELFF. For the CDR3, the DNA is TGTGCCAGCAGCGTACAGGGTGGGGGCACCGGGGAGCTGTTTTTT.

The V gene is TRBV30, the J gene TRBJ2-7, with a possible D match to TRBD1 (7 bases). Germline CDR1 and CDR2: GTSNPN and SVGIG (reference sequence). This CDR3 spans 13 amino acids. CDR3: CAGRGPSAYEQYF. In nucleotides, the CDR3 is TGTGCTGGAAGGGGGCCTAGCGCCTACGAGCAGTACTTC.

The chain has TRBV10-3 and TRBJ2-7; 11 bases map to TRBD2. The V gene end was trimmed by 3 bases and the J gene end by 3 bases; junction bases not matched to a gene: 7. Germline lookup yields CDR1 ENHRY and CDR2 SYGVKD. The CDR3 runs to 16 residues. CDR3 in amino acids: CAISDRRTSGSYEQYF. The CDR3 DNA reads TGTGCCATCAGTGACCGACGAACTAGCGGGAGCTACGAGCAGTACTTC.

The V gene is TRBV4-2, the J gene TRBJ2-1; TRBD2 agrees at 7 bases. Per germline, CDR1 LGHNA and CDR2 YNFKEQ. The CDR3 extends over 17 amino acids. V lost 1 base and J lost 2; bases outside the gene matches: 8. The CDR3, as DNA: TGTGCCAGCAGCCAAGGGCTCCTAGCGGCTACCTACAATGAGCAGTTCTTC. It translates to CASSQGLLAATYNEQFF.

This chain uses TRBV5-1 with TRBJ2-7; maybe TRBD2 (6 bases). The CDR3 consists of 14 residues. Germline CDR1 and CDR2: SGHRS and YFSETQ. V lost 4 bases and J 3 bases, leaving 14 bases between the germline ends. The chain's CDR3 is CASSGGNPFYEQYF. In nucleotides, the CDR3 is TGCGCCAGCAGCGGCGGGAACCCATTCTACGAGCAGTACTTC.

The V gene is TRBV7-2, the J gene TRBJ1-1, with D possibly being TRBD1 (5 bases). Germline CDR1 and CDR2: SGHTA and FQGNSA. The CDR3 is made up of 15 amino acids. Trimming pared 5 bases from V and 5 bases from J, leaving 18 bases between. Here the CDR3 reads CASSLPTRGRTEAFF. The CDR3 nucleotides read TGTGCCAGCAGCCTACCCACCCGGGGGAGGACTGAAGCTTTCTTT.

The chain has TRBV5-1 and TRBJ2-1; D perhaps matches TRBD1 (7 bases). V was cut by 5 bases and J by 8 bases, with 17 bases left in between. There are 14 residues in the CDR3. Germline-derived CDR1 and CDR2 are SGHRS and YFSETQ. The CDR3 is CASSSVQGEDEQFF. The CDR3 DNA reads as TGCGCCAGCAGTTCCGTCCAGGGGGAGGATGAGCAGTTCTTC.

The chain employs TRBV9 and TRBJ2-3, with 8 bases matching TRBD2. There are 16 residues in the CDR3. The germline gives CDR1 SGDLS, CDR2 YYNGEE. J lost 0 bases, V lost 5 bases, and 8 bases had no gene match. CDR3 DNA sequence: TGTGCCAGCAGTGGACTAGCCCTAACCAGCACAGATACGCAGTATTTT. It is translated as CASSGLALTSTDTQYF.

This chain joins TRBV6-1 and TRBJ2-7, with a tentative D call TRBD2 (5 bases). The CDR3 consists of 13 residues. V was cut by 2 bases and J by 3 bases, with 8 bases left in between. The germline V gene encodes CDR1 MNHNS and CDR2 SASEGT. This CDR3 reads CASSESSNYEQYF. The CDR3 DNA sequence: TGTGCCAGCAGTGAATCTAGCAACTACGAGCAGTACTTC.

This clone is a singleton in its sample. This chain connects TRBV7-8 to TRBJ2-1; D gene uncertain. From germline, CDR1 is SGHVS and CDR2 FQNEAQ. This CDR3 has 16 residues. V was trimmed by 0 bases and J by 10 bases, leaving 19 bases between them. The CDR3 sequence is CASSLAVIRPAEEQFF. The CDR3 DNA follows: TGTGCCAGCAGCTTAGCCGTCATTAGGCCGGCGGAGGAGCAGTTCTTC.

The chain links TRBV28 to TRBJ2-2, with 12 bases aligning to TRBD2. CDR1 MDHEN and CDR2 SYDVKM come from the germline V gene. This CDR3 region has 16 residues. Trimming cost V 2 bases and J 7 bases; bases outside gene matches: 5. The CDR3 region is CASSLRLAGDHGELFF. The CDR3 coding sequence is TGTGCCAGCAGTTTAAGACTAGCGGGAGACCACGGGGAGCTGTTTTTT. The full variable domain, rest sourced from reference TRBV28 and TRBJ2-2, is DVKVTQSSRYLVKRTGEKVFLECVQDMDHENMFWYRQDPGLGLRLIYFSYDVKMKEKGDIPEGYSVSREKKERFSLILESASTNQTSMYLCASSLRLAGDHGELFFGEGSRLTVL.

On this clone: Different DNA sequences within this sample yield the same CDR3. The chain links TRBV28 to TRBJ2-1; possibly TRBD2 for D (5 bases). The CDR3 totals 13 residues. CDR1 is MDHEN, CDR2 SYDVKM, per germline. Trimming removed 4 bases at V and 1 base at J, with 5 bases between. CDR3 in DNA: TGTGCCAGCAGTTCGGGGTCCTACAATGAGCAGTTCTTC. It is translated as CASSSGSYNEQFF.